A selection of T cell receptor beta chains follows, all from one sample in a study of CD8+ T cells in alopecia areata. Assay used: immunoSEQ multiplex PCR; TCRdb lists only in-frame clones, some missing. The sample includes over 100,000 clones, about half of them seen just once. Sequenced material: CD4+ T cells sorted from blood, taken at week 4, from a patient treated with tofacitinib. The source of these receptors is a human donor with alopecia areata. Each CDR3 is given with its conserved first and last residue. The D gene is left open where the match is weak. The size field is filled for only some rows; it gives once, few, many or a size class.

TRBV18	.	TRBJ2-3	.	TGTGCCAGCTCACCACCTCCCAACACAGATACGCAGTATTTT	CASSPPPNTDTQYF
TRBV19	few	TRBJ1-2	.	TGTGCCAGTAGTATCCTCATGGGACAAGCGGAAGATGGCTACACCTTC	CASSILMGQAEDGYTF
TRBV25-1	.	TRBJ2-7	.	TGTGCCAGCAGCGTACCAGGGGGGGACTACGAGCAGTACTTC	CASSVPGGDYEQYF
TRBV11-2	.	TRBJ2-6	TRBD1	TGTGCCAGCAGCTGGAGGACAGGGGCTGGGGCCAACGTCCTGACTTTC	CASSWRTGAGANVLTF
TRBV5-6	.	TRBJ1-2	TRBD1	TGTGCCAGCAGCCCGAGGACAGGAGGGAACTATGGCTACACCTTC	CASSPRTGGNYGYTF
TRBV29-1	.	TRBJ2-5	TRBD2	TGCAGCGTTGGACGAGCCGGGACTAGCGGGGAGACCCAGTACTTC	CSVGRAGTSGETQYF
TRBV7-2	.	TRBJ1-1	.	TGTGCCAGCAGCTTAGATGGTCAGTCTGAAGCTTTCTTT	CASSLDGQSEAFF
TRBV6-4	.	TRBJ1-1	.	TGTGCCAGCAGTGACTCGACAGGGAACACTGAAGCTTTCTTT	CASSDSTGNTEAFF
TRBV27	few	TRBJ2-3	.	TGTGCCAGCAAGTCGGTAAACACAGATACGCAGTATTTT	CASKSVNTDTQYF
TRBV2	.	TRBJ1-2	TRBD1	TGTGCCAGCACATTGGGACAGCTCAACTATGGCTACACCTTC	CASTLGQLNYGYTF
TRBV29-1	.	TRBJ2-1	TRBD2	TGCAGCGCGAGCCGTCTAGCGGGAGGATCTCACGGTGAGCAGTTCTTC	CSASRLAGGSHGEQFF
TRBV5-1	.	TRBJ2-7	.	TGCGCCAGCATTGGGGGAAACTACGAGCAGTACTTC	CASIGGNYEQYF
TRBV9	.	TRBJ2-6	.	TGTGCCAGCAGCGTAGGACAGACTCTCTCTGGGGCCAACGTCCTGACTTTC	CASSVGQTLSGANVLTF
TRBV29-1	.	TRBJ2-7	TRBD1	TGCAGCGTAGGATCCGGGACAGGGGGCAACGAGCAGTACTTC	CSVGSGTGGNEQYF
TRBV27	few	TRBJ1-1	.	TGTGCCAGCGAAAGAGGGGGGCGTCGGGGGAACACTGAAGCTTTCTTT	CASERGGRRGNTEAFF
TRBV5-1	.	TRBJ1-5	.	TGCGCCAGCAGCTTGGCCGGGGATAGCAATCAGCCCCAGCATTTT	CASSLAGDSNQPQHF
TRBV5-1	.	TRBJ2-4	TRBD1	TGCGCCAGCAGCCCTATCGTACAGGGGCGAAGAAACATTCAGTACTTC	CASSPIVQGRRNIQYF
TRBV27	.	TRBJ1-6	TRBD1	TGTGCCAGCAAAACCCCCCGGACAGGGGGGGATTCACCCCTCCACTTT	CASKTPRTGGDSPLHF
TRBV29-1	.	TRBJ2-5	.	TGCAGCGTTGTCCGACTAGGAGAGACCCAGTACTTC	CSVVRLGETQYF
TRBV29-1	.	TRBJ2-7	.	TGCAGCGTTGGGCGGCAGGGCTACGAGCAGTACTTC	CSVGRQGYEQYF
TRBV6-5	.	TRBJ2-3	.	TGTGCCAGCAGTTTATTGAGGGGTTCAGATACGCAGTATTTT	CASSLLRGSDTQYF
TRBV19	.	TRBJ2-6	TRBD2	TGTGCCAGTAGTCGGACTAGCGGTATTGGGGCCAACGTCCTGACTTTC	CASSRTSGIGANVLTF
TRBV21-1	few	TRBJ2-5	.	TGTGCCAGCAGCCCCCATAAGTCCCGACTAGCGGGAGGTAGGCCAGCGTCCCAGTACTTC	CASSPHKSRLAGGRPASQYF
TRBV15	.	TRBJ1-5	.	TGTGCCACCAGCAGAGCGCACCGAAGCAATCAGCCCCAGCATTTT	CATSRAHRSNQPQHF
TRBV30	.	TRBJ1-5	.	TGTGCCTGGAGTGGCGGGGGCGGGCCCCAGCATTTT	CAWSGGGGPQHF
TRBV29-1	.	TRBJ1-3	.	TGCAGCGTTGTTCTACCCTCTGGAAACACCATATATTTT	CSVVLPSGNTIYF
TRBV29-1	few	TRBJ2-1	.	TGCAGCGTTGAGATGCATTCCTACAATGAGCAGTTCTTC	CSVEMHSYNEQFF
TRBV29-1	.	TRBJ1-1	TRBD1	TGCAGCGTACAGGGGGCCCTCATGAACACTGAAGCTTTCTTT	CSVQGALMNTEAFF
TRBV29-1	few	TRBJ2-1	.	TGCAGCGTAGAACAGGGCAGGGAGCAGTTCTTC	CSVEQGREQFF
TRBV19	few	TRBJ1-2	TRBD1	TGTGCCAGTAGTATAGCCCGAAGACAGGGGCAAGGCTACACCTTC	CASSIARRQGQGYTF
TRBV30	.	TRBJ1-1	.	TGTGCCTGGAGTGTACGGAAGAACACTGAAGCTTTCTTT	CAWSVRKNTEAFF
TRBV29-1	.	TRBJ1-3	.	TGCAGCGGGAATGGGGGGGCTGGAAACACCATATATTTT	CSGNGGAGNTIYF
TRBV7-2	.	TRBJ2-7	TRBD2	TGTGCCAGCAGCTTAGTATCGGGAGGGCGGGGGTACGAGCAGTACTTC	CASSLVSGGRGYEQYF
TRBV30	.	TRBJ1-2	.	TGTGCCTGGAGTCTGATGTATGGCTACACCTTC	CAWSLMYGYTF
TRBV29-1	.	TRBJ1-5	.	TGCAGCGCTGGGGAGGGCAATCAGCCCCAGCATTTT	CSAGEGNQPQHF
TRBV9	.	TRBJ2-3	TRBD2	TGTGCCAGCAGCCGCAGCGGGGGCACAGATACGCAGTATTTT	CASSRSGGTDTQYF
TRBV28	few	TRBJ2-7	.	TGTGCCAGCAGGTTAGGAACCTCCTCCTACGAGCAGTACTTC	CASRLGTSSYEQYF
TRBV6-5	.	TRBJ2-1	TRBD1	TGTGCCAGCAGACGACAGGGAATGGCGCACAATGAGCAGTTCTTC	CASRRQGMAHNEQFF
TRBV30	.	TRBJ2-7	.	TGTGCCTGCCGGACTTCCACCTACGAGCAGTACTTC	CACRTSTYEQYF
TRBV4-1	.	TRBJ2-6	.	TGCGCCTCAGCAAATAGGAGCTCTGGGGCCAACGTCCTGACTTTC	CASANRSSGANVLTF
TRBV5-1	.	TRBJ2-3	.	TGCGCCAGCAGCTTTACGGGACTCGACACAGATACGCAGTATTTT	CASSFTGLDTDTQYF
TRBV19	many	TRBJ1-4	.	TGTGCCAGTAGTGCCCGGGGTTCTGGAGGTGAAAAACTGTTTTTT	CASSARGSGGEKLFF
TRBV30	.	TRBJ1-5	.	TGTGCCTGGAGTGCACGCCCCGGGACACACGGAAATAGCAATCAGCCCCAGCATTTT	CAWSARPGTHGNSNQPQHF
TRBV6-5	.	TRBJ1-4	.	TGTGCCAGCAGTTACTCGACCAGGGGAGAAAAACTGTTTTTT	CASSYSTRGEKLFF
TRBV7-2	few	TRBJ2-3	.	TGTGCCAGCAGCTTAGCGGGGGGGCGTGTGACGCAGTATTTT	CASSLAGGRVTQYF
TRBV29-1	.	TRBJ2-4	TRBD2	TGCAGCGTTGAACGGCCTAGCGGGAGTTCGAACATTCAGTACTTC	CSVERPSGSSNIQYF
TRBV7-3	few	TRBJ2-6	.	TGTGCCAGCAGCTTATGGGCAGGGAACTCTGGGGCCAACGTCCTGACTTTC	CASSLWAGNSGANVLTF
TRBV28	.	TRBJ1-5	.	TGTGCCAGCTCCAAAGCCCTCGGACTTCAGCCCCAGCATTTT	CASSKALGLQPQHF
TRBV30	.	TRBJ2-3	TRBD1	TGTGCCTGGAGTCCCAAACACGGACAGGGTCGCACAGATACGCAGTATTTT	CAWSPKHGQGRTDTQYF
TRBV6-1	few	TRBJ2-7	.	TGTGCCAGCACCATACAACAGGAGCAGTACTTC	CASTIQQEQYF
TRBV29-1	few	TRBJ1-1	.	TGCAGCGTTGGGAATGTCCGGAACACTGAAGCTTTCTTT	CSVGNVRNTEAFF
TRBV19	.	TRBJ1-2	.	TGTGCCAGTAGTATAAGGAGTAACTATGGCTACACCTTC	CASSIRSNYGYTF
TRBV29-1	few	TRBJ2-3	TRBD1	TGCAGCGTTGACGGGACAGGGTTTGGCACGCAGTATTTT	CSVDGTGFGTQYF
TRBV25-1	.	TRBJ1-1	.	TGTGCCAGCAGTGAAGGGGCTCCGAGGACTGAAGCTTTCTTT	CASSEGAPRTEAFF
TRBV18	.	TRBJ1-4	.	TGTGCCAGCTCGGGGGAAAAACTGTTTTTT	CASSGEKLFF
TRBV7-6	.	TRBJ2-1	TRBD2	TGTGCCAGCAGCTCTAGCGGAGGGAGCTCCTACAATGAGCAGTTCTTC	CASSSSGGSSYNEQFF
TRBV11-3	.	TRBJ2-1	TRBD2	TGTGCCAGCAGCTTAGAGACTAGCTCAACCAACCCCAATGAGCAGTTCTTC	CASSLETSSTNPNEQFF
TRBV5-1	.	TRBJ2-1	.	TGCGCCAGCAGCGATCCCAGCTCCTACAATGAGCAGTTCTTC	CASSDPSSYNEQFF
TRBV20-1	.	TRBJ2-7	.	TGCAGTGCTAGTGAATTGTACGAGCAGTACTTC	CSASELYEQYF
TRBV6-6	.	TRBJ2-3	.	TGTGCCAGCAGTTCCAACACAGATACGCAGTATTTT	CASSSNTDTQYF